The rows below give T cell receptor beta chains drawn from one sample of a study of vaccination effects on CD4 cells after COVID-19. Using immunoSEQ multiplex PCR, the repertoire was profiled, and TCRdb retains in-frame clones only, with some absent. The sample consists of around 19,000 clones, roughly 69% of them appearing once. No cognate antigen is known for these TCRs. The sample consisted of CD4+ T cells from PBMCs cultured with a peptide pool, taken before COVID-19 vaccination. All receptors come from a human donor who had a prior SARS-CoV-2 infection. The CDR3 runs from the conserved cysteine through the conserved F or W. Fields, in order: V gene, J gene, CDR3 protein.

v_gene: TRBV7-9
j_gene: TRBJ1-3
CDR3aa: CASSGRGTAIFSGNTIYF

v_gene: TRBV10-3
j_gene: TRBJ2-3
CDR3aa: CAIGVHSDGETSTDTQYF

v_gene: TRBV9
j_gene: TRBJ2-3
CDR3aa: CASSGAREPDTQYF

v_gene: TRBV4-1
j_gene: TRBJ2-7
CDR3aa: CASSQGHLAGLIYEQYF

v_gene: TRBV7-2
j_gene: TRBJ2-7
CDR3aa: CASSLGRSSYEQYF

v_gene: TRBV5-1
j_gene: TRBJ2-5
CDR3aa: CASSFTTGTGVAETQYF

v_gene: TRBV2
j_gene: TRBJ2-6
CDR3aa: CASSEAGPGANVLTF

v_gene: TRBV5-4
j_gene: TRBJ2-2
CDR3aa: CASTLGGGRFTGELFF

v_gene: TRBV18
j_gene: TRBJ1-3
CDR3aa: CASSPSMGGNTIYF

v_gene: TRBV2
j_gene: TRBJ2-5
CDR3aa: CASVPEVGWETQYF

v_gene: TRBV18
j_gene: TRBJ1-2
CDR3aa: CASSPADANYGYTF

v_gene: TRBV11-3
j_gene: TRBJ2-3
CDR3aa: CASSSGGTDTQYF

v_gene: TRBV30
j_gene: TRBJ2-1
CDR3aa: CAWGPGLVSNEQFF

v_gene: TRBV4-1
j_gene: TRBJ1-1
CDR3aa: CASSQRHTENTEAFF

v_gene: TRBV5-1
j_gene: TRBJ2-6
CDR3aa: CASSWGPHGSGANVLTF

v_gene: TRBV7-9
j_gene: TRBJ1-3
CDR3aa: CASSLWTNGNTIYF

v_gene: TRBV30
j_gene: TRBJ2-3
CDR3aa: CALSGGSTDTQYF

v_gene: TRBV6-5
j_gene: TRBJ1-2
CDR3aa: CASRTGPPYGYTF

v_gene: TRBV7-8
j_gene: TRBJ2-2
CDR3aa: CASSPPRRSNTGELFF

v_gene: TRBV27
j_gene: TRBJ2-7
CDR3aa: CASSFGILSSYEQYF

v_gene: TRBV7-9
j_gene: TRBJ1-2
CDR3aa: CASSFTEYGYTF

v_gene: TRBV15
j_gene: TRBJ2-7
CDR3aa: CATSRTPTGGGVYEQYF

v_gene: TRBV7-9
j_gene: TRBJ2-1
CDR3aa: CASSLLQGTYNEQFF

v_gene: TRBV5-1
j_gene: TRBJ2-2
CDR3aa: CASSLTSGTFGELFF

v_gene: TRBV19
j_gene: TRBJ1-5
CDR3aa: CASGAGGALSNQPQHF

v_gene: TRBV6-6
j_gene: TRBJ1-2
CDR3aa: CASSLDPNYGYTF

v_gene: TRBV3-1/TRBV3-2
j_gene: TRBJ1-2
CDR3aa: CASSRGEPNYGYTF

v_gene: TRBV5-1
j_gene: TRBJ2-1
CDR3aa: CASSKTSGSLLAFSYNEQFF

v_gene: TRBV6-5
j_gene: TRBJ2-1
CDR3aa: CASRTGQFYNEQFF

v_gene: TRBV7-9
j_gene: TRBJ1-3
CDR3aa: CASSLQRSGNTIYF

v_gene: TRBV7-5
j_gene: TRBJ2-7
CDR3aa: CARSLFEGAYEQYF

v_gene: TRBV3-1/TRBV3-2
j_gene: TRBJ2-1
CDR3aa: CASSQGQGPNEQFF

v_gene: TRBV7-8
j_gene: TRBJ2-1
CDR3aa: CASSLIAGGEYNEQFF

v_gene: TRBV5-1
j_gene: TRBJ2-1
CDR3aa: CASSRRLAGDNEQFF

v_gene: TRBV5-4
j_gene: TRBJ2-7
CDR3aa: CASSVDRGGEQYF

v_gene: TRBV2
j_gene: TRBJ1-5
CDR3aa: CASSRQGTGNQPQHF

v_gene: TRBV5-1
j_gene: TRBJ2-5
CDR3aa: CASSGPTGVQETQYF

v_gene: TRBV5-1
j_gene: TRBJ2-7
CDR3aa: CASSLEVRAGGNYEQYF

v_gene: TRBV7-9
j_gene: TRBJ1-3
CDR3aa: CASSALTFVAGNTIYF

v_gene: TRBV5-6
j_gene: TRBJ1-2
CDR3aa: CASSLTRENYGYTF

v_gene: TRBV21-1
j_gene: TRBJ2-5
CDR3aa: CASTNSLGPQRGAQYF

v_gene: TRBV6-5
j_gene: TRBJ1-2
CDR3aa: CASSYYYRDSNYGYTF

v_gene: TRBV5-1
j_gene: TRBJ2-3
CDR3aa: CASSPGGPTTDTQYF

v_gene: TRBV2
j_gene: TRBJ2-1
CDR3aa: CASSELRLAGGYYNEQFF

v_gene: TRBV18
j_gene: TRBJ1-1
CDR3aa: CASSRSLGLVSTEAFF

v_gene: TRBV3-1/TRBV3-2
j_gene: TRBJ2-3
CDR3aa: CASSQDQWGLGRDTQYF

v_gene: TRBV20-1
j_gene: TRBJ2-7
CDR3aa: CSASIRTGTYEQYF

v_gene: TRBV30
j_gene: TRBJ2-7
CDR3aa: CAWSRRGAGIYEQYF

v_gene: TRBV4-1
j_gene: TRBJ2-4
CDR3aa: CASSQDWTTARYF

v_gene: TRBV7-8
j_gene: TRBJ2-3
CDR3aa: CASSYGRELITDTQYF

v_gene: TRBV5-1
j_gene: TRBJ2-5
CDR3aa: CASSLGQAQETQYF

v_gene: TRBV6-2/TRBV6-3
j_gene: TRBJ2-1
CDR3aa: CASSYDRVSGEQFF

v_gene: TRBV4-1
j_gene: TRBJ1-2
CDR3aa: CASSLLRDRSYGYTF

v_gene: TRBV5-1
j_gene: TRBJ1-2
CDR3aa: CASSLVAGDGYTF

v_gene: TRBV3-1/TRBV3-2
j_gene: TRBJ1-3
CDR3aa: CASSHQGAVGGNTIYF

v_gene: TRBV30
j_gene: TRBJ1-3
CDR3aa: CAWSNFRVKTGNTIYF

v_gene: TRBV4-2
j_gene: TRBJ2-6
CDR3aa: CASSQVEGLGANVLTF

v_gene: TRBV5-1
j_gene: TRBJ1-4
CDR3aa: CASSLGLGQINEKLFF

v_gene: TRBV5-4
j_gene: TRBJ1-2
CDR3aa: CASSLGGDGSYGYTF

v_gene: TRBV5-4
j_gene: TRBJ2-5
CDR3aa: CASTSGLAQETQYF